The clone carrying this T cell receptor beta chain appeared many times. Its antigen is not known. The data derive from a study of identical twins. Study findings and constraints: Within cord blood, abundant beta clonotypes carried fewer insertions, but memory repertoires showed no such trend.

V lost 2 bases and J lost 5, with 14 bases in between. The CDR3 totals 15 residues. Germline V CDR1 and CDR2: KGHDR, SFDVKD. In TCRdb, the 5' RACE reads were re-called with MiXCR into one record per CDR3 protein. The data contain about 240,000 distinct CDR3 sequences, 7.5% of them singletons. The same specimen was also included in a second study, on yellow fever vaccine responses in identical twins.

The sequence was obtained from a woman between 18 and 29 years old in good health. Sequencing was performed on CD8+ T cells sorted from blood. The chain recombines TRBV24-1 with TRBJ1-2; no clear D gene. CDR3 nucleotides: TGTGCCACCAGTGATTCGAGTTTGAAGACTTATGGCTACACCTTC. Protein product: CATSDSSLKTYGYTF.